The 3 T cell receptor beta chains presented below share a single source sample, sequenced in a study of vaccination effects on CD4 cells after COVID-19. The method was immunoSEQ multiplex PCR; TCRdb's version includes in-frame clones alone and lacks a portion of them. Of 10,000 to 13,000 clones listed, approximately 69% are singletons. These TCRs' antigens remain unknown. Viral peptide pools were used in the ViraFEST assay to expand antigen-specific CD4+ T cells, and sequencing came afterward. Cells that had been cultured for roughly ten days were the source of isolated CD4+ T cells. The starting material was CD4+ T cells from PBMCs cultured with HCoV-229E spike peptides, obtained before COVID-19 vaccination. The receptors stem from a human donor who received a COVID-19 vaccine.

By share, this clone counts as medium-sized. The V call is TRBV30, the J call TRBJ2-1, with TRBD1 matching 9 bases. Trimming took 3 bases from V and 2 from J; bases not matched to a gene: 11. There are 17 residues in the CDR3. CDR1 is GTSNPN, CDR2 SVGIG, per germline (reference sequence). In DNA, the CDR3 is TGTGCCTGGAGCAGCCGGACAGGGGCTACTACCTACAATGAGCAGTTCTTC. Amino acids: CAWSSRTGATTYNEQFF.

Concerning this clone: One end of the junction is discordant with germline, which a read error may explain. This chain links TRBV2 with TRBJ1-1; D not resolved. CDR1 is SNHLY, CDR2 FYNNEI, per germline. The CDR3 contains 10 residues. The CDR3 region is CASSEAWVDF. CDR3 sequence (DNA): TGTGCCAGCAGTGAAGCGTGGGTTGACTTT.

This clone was detected only once. The chain carries TRBV18 and TRBJ2-1, with 14 bases matching TRBD2. The junction had 5 bases not matched to a gene; V was cut back by 0 bases and J by 7 bases. Germline-derived CDR1 and CDR2 are KGHSH and LQKENI. The CDR3 covers 17 residues. The CDR3 DNA reads as TGTGCCAGCTCACCACCGCTCCGGACTAGCGGGAGGAATGAGCAGTTCTTC. Translation gives CASSPPLRTSGRNEQFF.